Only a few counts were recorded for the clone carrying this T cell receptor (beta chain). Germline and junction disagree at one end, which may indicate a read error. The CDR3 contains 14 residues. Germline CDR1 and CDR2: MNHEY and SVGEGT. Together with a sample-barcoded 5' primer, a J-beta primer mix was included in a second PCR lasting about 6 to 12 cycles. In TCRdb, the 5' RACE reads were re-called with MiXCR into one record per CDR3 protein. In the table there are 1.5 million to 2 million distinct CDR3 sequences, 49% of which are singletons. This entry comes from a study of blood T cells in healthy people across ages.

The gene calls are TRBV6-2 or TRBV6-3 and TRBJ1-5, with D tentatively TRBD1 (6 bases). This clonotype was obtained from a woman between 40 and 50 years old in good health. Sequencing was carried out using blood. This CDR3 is CASSRDRNNHPQHF. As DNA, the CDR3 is TGTGCCAGCAGTCGCGACAGGAATAATCACCCCCAGCATTTT.